This T cell receptor (beta chain) came from a study of early T cells in non-severe SARS-CoV-2 infection. In the study overall: From unsorted whole blood, bulk RNA was sequenced, and the chains remained unpaired.

In its sample, this clonotype was seen many times. Antigen specificity is unknown. Individually, cDNA molecules had unique molecular identifiers attached to them. TCRdb re-called the 5' RACE reads through MiXCR, storing one row per CDR3 protein. Among 75,000 to 80,000 distinct CDR3 sequences listed, approximately 11% were seen once. The V and J ends lost 3 bases and 0 bases, in that order; junction bases with no gene match: 4. The V gene's germline CDR1 is DFQATT and CDR2 SNEGSKA (reference sequence). This CDR3 comprises 16 residues. Findings of the study overall: Database matching using VDJdb favored anti-spike CD8 responses, with private and CD4 specificities left missing.

This TCR derives from an adult who was a healthcare worker with PCR-confirmed SARS-CoV-2 infection or an uninfected control (not recorded which). The sample here was whole blood, taken at baseline. V gene TRBV20-1 combines with J gene TRBJ2-5, with TRBD2 matching over 13 bases. CDR3 nucleotide sequence: TGCAGTGCTAGGGGACTAGCGGGGAAGTACCAAGAGACCCAGTACTTC. As protein: CSARGLAGKYQETQYF.